The 25 T cell receptor beta chains below come from one sample, sequenced in a study of CD8+ T cells in alopecia areata. Noted treatment: oral pan-JAK inhibitor, 5-10 mg twice daily. Sequencing templates came from extracted RNA that was reverse transcribed into cDNA. The repertoire was sequenced with immunoSEQ multiplex PCR; TCRdb's copy has only in-frame clones and lacks some. The table shows under 350,000 clones, with 58% occurring only once. This sample comprised CD4+ T cells sorted from blood, obtained at week 24, from a patient treated with tofacitinib. All receptors derive from a human donor with alopecia areata.

The chain uses TRBV5-6 and TRBJ2-1, with D perhaps assigned TRBD1 or TRBD2 (7 bases each). The CDR3 runs to 15 residues. Germline V CDR1 and CDR2: SGHDT, YYEEEE. V lost 2 bases to trimming and J lost 5 bases, with 14 bases between them. The CDR3 nucleotides are TGTGCCAGCAGCTTCCTTCAGGGGGGGCACAATGAGCAGTTCTTC. Translated: CASSFLQGGHNEQFF.

The CDR3 nucleotides are TGTGCCAGCAGCTCCGGGGAGACCCAGTACTTC. It is translated as CASSSGETQYF. The chain has TRBV7-2 and TRBJ2-5; D gene unclear. V lost 4 bases and J 5 bases, leaving 5 bases between the germline ends. Germline V gene lookup returns CDR1 SGHTA and CDR2 FQGNSA. CDR3 length: 11 amino acids. The entire variable domain, with the rest obtained from reference TRBV7-2 and TRBJ2-5, is as follows: GAGVSQSPSNKVTEKGKDVELRCDPISGHTALYWYRQSLGQGLEFLIYFQGNSAPDKSGLPSDRFSAERTGGSVSTLTIQRTQQEDSAVYLCASSSGETQYFGPGTRLLVL.

The rearrangement joins TRBV4-1 to TRBJ2-7, with D maybe TRBD2 (6 bases). V gave up 0 bases and J gave up 2 bases, with 11 bases separating them. CDR3 length: 15 residues. Germline V gives CDR1 MGHRA, CDR2 YSYEKL. The CDR3 sequence: CASSQDEAGTYEQYF. Written as DNA, the CDR3 is TGCGCCAGCAGCCAAGATGAGGCGGGGACCTACGAGCAGTACTTC.

To note about this clone: At one end, the junction sequence differs from germline, possibly due to a read error. The chain recombines TRBV20-1 with TRBJ1-1; D gene ambiguous. Germline CDR1 DFQATT, CDR2 SNEGSKA (reference sequence). The CDR3 covers 11 residues. In DNA form, the CDR3 reads TGCAGTGCACCCCAACCGAGCGTCGCTCTCTTT. Translating gives CSAPQPSVALF.

The CDR3 spells CASSFGGEADTQYF. DNA of the CDR3: TGTGCCAGCAGCTTCGGGGGGGAAGCAGATACGCAGTATTTT. The chain has TRBV7-2 and TRBJ2-3; 8 nucleotides match TRBD2. This CDR3 is 14 amino acids long. The junction had 3 bases not matched to a gene; V was cut back by 3 bases and J by 4 bases. From germline, CDR1 is SGHTA and CDR2 FQGNSA. Based on the CDR3 plus reference TRBV7-2 and TRBJ2-3, the full variable domain is GAGVSQSPSNKVTEKGKDVELRCDPISGHTALYWYRQSLGQGLEFLIYFQGNSAPDKSGLPSDRFSAERTGGSVSTLTIQRTQQEDSAVYLCASSFGGEADTQYFGPGTRLTVL.

J is TRBJ2-5 and V is TRBV27, with no clear D. In germline, CDR1 is MNHEY, CDR2 SMNVEV (reference sequence). Trimming took 4 bases from V and 7 from J, leaving 7 bases between them. This CDR3 region has 11 residues. CDR3 loop: CASSSRGTQYF. The DNA for the CDR3 is TGTGCCAGCAGTTCCAGAGGGACCCAGTACTTC.

The chain carries TRBV19 and TRBJ2-5; either TRBD1 or TRBD2 may supply D (5 bases each). The CDR3 covers 11 residues. The V gene lost 6 bases and the J gene lost 5 bases, with 7 bases spanning the gap. Germline V CDR1 and CDR2: LNHDA, SQIVND (reference sequence). The CDR3 nucleotides read TGTGCCAGTAGCGGGGCGGAGACCCAGTACTTC. The encoded protein is CASSGAETQYF.

The V and J genes are TRBV30 and TRBJ1-4; D remains ambiguous. Trimming took off 3 bases at V and 6 bases at J, with 11 bases between the two ends. CDR3 length equals 13 residues. Germline CDR1 is GTSNPN and CDR2 is SVGIG (reference sequence). The CDR3 here is CAWRIGLHEKLFF. For the CDR3, the DNA is TGTGCCTGGAGAATAGGACTACATGAAAAACTGTTTTTT. The variable domain in full, completed from reference TRBV30 and TRBJ1-4, reads SQTIHQWPATLVQPVGSPLSLECTVEGTSNPNLYWYRQAAGRGLQLLFYSVGIGQISSEVPQNLSASRPQDRQFILSSKKLLLSDSGFYLCAWRIGLHEKLFFGSGTQLSVL.

This clone was found a few times. The chain links TRBV4-1 to TRBJ1-2; D not certain. This CDR3 spans 15 amino acids. Deletions cut 1 base from V and 0 bases from J, with 9 bases between. CDR1 and CDR2 (germline): MGHRA, YSYEKL. In DNA form, the CDR3 reads TGCGCCAGCAGCCAAGGTGGCAGCCCTAACTATGGCTACACCTTC. Protein sequence: CASSQGGSPNYGYTF.

This chain connects TRBV4-1 to TRBJ1-2; D call uncertain. V was trimmed by 3 bases and J by 2 bases, leaving 13 bases between them. Germline V CDR1 and CDR2: MGHRA, YSYEKL. The CDR3 runs to 15 residues. The CDR3 here is CASSQPLDGNYGYTF. In DNA, the CDR3 is TGCGCCAGCAGCCAGCCCTTAGACGGAAACTATGGCTACACCTTC.

In its sample, this clone was seen a few times. V gene TRBV7-3 combines with J gene TRBJ2-3; 8 bases are shared with TRBD1. V lost 2 bases, J lost 6 bases, and 13 bases stayed unmatched. This CDR3 is built from 17 residues. Germline V gene lookup returns CDR1 SGHTA and CDR2 FQGTGA. The CDR3: CASSLRDRSKRGDTQYF. CDR3 coding DNA: TGTGCCAGCAGCTTACGGGACAGGTCAAAGCGTGGGGATACGCAGTATTTT.

The chain couples TRBV30 to TRBJ1-1, with TRBD1 matching 8 bases. In germline, CDR1 is GTSNPN, CDR2 SVGIG (reference sequence). V lost 1 base to trimming and J lost 4 bases; unmatched junction nucleotides: 2. This CDR3 has 13 residues. The CDR3 DNA reads TGTGCCTGGAGTGCTGGACAGGGCACTGAAGCTTTCTTT. It translates to CAWSAGQGTEAFF.

The V gene is TRBV4-2, the J gene TRBJ2-1; either TRBD1 or TRBD2 may fit D (5 bases each). The V end was cut by 2 bases, the J end by 16 bases, with 21 bases between. The germline gives CDR1 LGHNA, CDR2 YNFKEQ. CDR3 length: 14 residues. CDR3 bases: TGTGCCAGCAGCCAACTATCCACCCGGGACGTCGTTTTCTTC. As protein: CASSQLSTRDVVFF.

About this clone: The sample holds other DNA sequences that translate to the same CDR3. V gene TRBV5-1 combines with J gene TRBJ2-7, with TRBD1 as a possible D gene (5 bases). CDR1 is SGHRS and CDR2 is YFSETQ in the germline V gene. This CDR3 spans 14 amino acids. V was pared by 0 bases and J by 1 base, with 8 bases between. In DNA, the CDR3 is TGCGCCAGCAGCTTGGGGCAGGGTTCCTACGAGCAGTACTTC. The encoded protein is CASSLGQGSYEQYF. Combining the CDR3 with reference TRBV5-1 and TRBJ2-7 gives the whole variable domain KAGVTQTPRYLIKTRGQQVTLSCSPISGHRSVSWYQQTPGQGLQFLFEYFSETQRNKGNFPGRFSGRQFSNSRSEMNVSTLELGDSALYLCASSLGQGSYEQYFGPGTRLTVT.

As DNA, the CDR3 is TGCGCCAGCAGCTTGGAGGAGGGCTATGGCTACACCTTC. Translation: CASSLEEGYGYTF. This chain joins TRBV5-1 and TRBJ1-2; no reliable D call. CDR1 and CDR2 from the germline V gene are SGHRS and YFSETQ. The CDR3 covers 13 residues. V was cut by 0 bases and J by 4 bases, with 7 bases left in between.

The chain uses TRBV10-3 and TRBJ1-1; a possible D gene is TRBD1 (6 bases). The CDR3 covers 15 residues. Germline V gene sequence: CDR1 ENHRY, CDR2 SYGVKD. V gave up 4 bases and J gave up 1 base, with 13 bases separating them. This CDR3 reads CAISVNRERNTEAFF. Here the CDR3 DNA reads TGTGCCATCAGTGTGAACAGGGAAAGGAACACTGAAGCTTTCTTT.

This chain links TRBV29-1 with TRBJ2-2; D is possibly TRBD2 (6 bases). CDR1 is SQVTM, CDR2 ANQGSEA, per germline. The CDR3 loop spans 17 amino acids. With 4 bases removed from V and 0 bases from J, the gap between germline ends came to 18 bases. The CDR3 here is CSVGVAAPAANTGELFF. CDR3 in DNA: TGCAGCGTTGGGGTAGCGGCCCCGGCCGCGAACACCGGGGAGCTGTTTTTT.

The chain joins TRBV19 to TRBJ1-6; tentative D call: TRBD1 (5 bases). Germline assignment: CDR1 LNHDA and CDR2 SQIVND (reference sequence). V gave up 3 bases and J gave up 7 bases, with 16 bases separating them. This CDR3 has 16 residues. CDR3 amino acids: CASSMGQGLGNSPLHF. The CDR3 DNA follows: TGTGCCAGTAGTATGGGCCAGGGCCTTGGGAATTCACCCCTCCACTTT.

A few counts support this clone. The chain has TRBV5-1 and TRBJ1-2; 7 bases are a match to TRBD1. Germline lookup yields CDR1 SGHRS and CDR2 YFSETQ. Trimming removed 2 bases from V and 6 bases from J; junction bases left unmatched: 7. The CDR3 totals 14 residues. Here the CDR3 DNA reads TGCGCCAGCAGCTTCCGGGACAGTAAGGATGGCTACACCTTC. This sequence encodes CASSFRDSKDGYTF.

This clone was picked up a small number of times. The rearrangement joins TRBV30 to TRBJ1-1; D is uncertain. Trimming took 2 bases from V and 5 from J, leaving 9 bases between them. This CDR3 comprises 12 residues. Germline values: CDR1 GTSNPN, CDR2 SVGIG (reference sequence). The CDR3 DNA sequence: TGTGCCTGGAGTCGGCCCCTTACTGAAGCTTTCTTT. It codes for CAWSRPLTEAFF. Based on the CDR3 plus reference TRBV30 and TRBJ1-1, the full variable domain is SQTIHQWPATLVQPVGSPLSLECTVEGTSNPNLYWYRQAAGRGLQLLFYSVGIGQISSEVPQNLSASRPQDRQFILSSKKLLLSDSGFYLCAWSRPLTEAFFGQGTRLTVV.

With respect to this clone: Possible read error: a much larger clone is one base away. At the DNA level, this CDR3 is encoded by other sequences in the same sample as well. J is TRBJ2-5 and V is TRBV11-2, with no clear D. Germline V gene data show CDR1 as SGHAT and CDR2 as FQNNGV. The CDR3 contains 11 residues. Between the trimmed V and J ends, which lost 5 bases and 1 base, there was a span of 2 bases. In DNA, the CDR3 is TGTGCCAGCAGCCTCCAAGAGACCCAGTACTTC. Translation: CASSLQETQYF.

This rearrangement joins TRBV27 to TRBJ1-6; 8 bases match TRBD1. Trimming took 0 bases from V and 9 from J; bases not matched to a gene: 4. Germline V lookup: CDR1 MNHEY, CDR2 SMNVEV (reference sequence). This CDR3 spans 15 amino acids. The chain's CDR3 is CASSLSGQVGSPLHF. CDR3 in DNA: TGTGCCAGCAGTTTATCGGGACAGGTCGGTTCACCCCTCCACTTT.

The chain uses TRBV30 and TRBJ2-3; 9 bases fit TRBD2. V lost 2 bases to trimming and J lost 4 bases; unmatched junction nucleotides: 7. Germline loops: CDR1 GTSNPN, CDR2 SVGIG (reference sequence). The CDR3 runs 15 residues. This CDR3 reads CAWSKAGGQADTQYF. The CDR3 DNA follows: TGTGCCTGGAGTAAGGCGGGGGGGCAGGCAGATACGCAGTATTTT.

This chain links TRBV5-4 with TRBJ2-3; unclear D gene. The V end was cut by 0 bases, the J end by 0 bases, with 11 bases between. The CDR3 has 16 residues. Germline V gene sequence: CDR1 SGHNT, CDR2 YYREEE (reference sequence). CDR3 sequence reads: CASSLASVTSTDTQYF. The CDR3 bases are TGTGCCAGCAGCTTGGCAAGCGTTACTAGCACAGATACGCAGTATTTT. Based on the CDR3 plus reference TRBV5-4 and TRBJ2-3, the full variable domain is ETGVTQSPTHLIKTRGQQVTLRCSSQSGHNTVSWYQQALGQGPQFIFQYYREEENGRGNFPPRFSGLQFPNYSSELNVNALELDDSALYLCASSLASVTSTDTQYFGPGTRLTVL.

The gene calls are TRBV30 and TRBJ1-5; D is uncertain. The length of the CDR3 is 12 residues. The germline V gene encodes CDR1 GTSNPN and CDR2 SVGIG (reference sequence). V was pared by 5 bases and J by 4 bases, with 9 bases between. CDR3 region: CAWARGNQPQHF. CDR3 DNA sequence: TGTGCCTGGGCGCGAGGGAATCAGCCCCAGCATTTT.